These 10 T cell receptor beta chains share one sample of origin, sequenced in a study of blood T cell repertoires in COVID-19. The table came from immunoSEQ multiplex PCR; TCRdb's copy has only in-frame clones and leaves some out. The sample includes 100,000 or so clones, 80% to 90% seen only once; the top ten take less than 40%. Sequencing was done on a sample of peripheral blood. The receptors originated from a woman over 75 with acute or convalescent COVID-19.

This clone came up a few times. The CDR3 DNA is TGTGCCAGCAGTGGTACGGTTGGAAAACTGTTTTTT. Translation: CASSGTVGKLFF. This chain joins TRBV12-3 or TRBV12-4 and TRBJ1-4; no reliable D call. V lost 5 bases, J lost 10 bases, and 11 bases lay in between. The CDR3 runs to 12 residues.

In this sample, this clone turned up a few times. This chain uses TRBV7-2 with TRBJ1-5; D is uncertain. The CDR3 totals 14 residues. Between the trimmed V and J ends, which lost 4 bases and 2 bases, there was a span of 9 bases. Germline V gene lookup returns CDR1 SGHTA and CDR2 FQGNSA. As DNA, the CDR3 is TGTGCCAGCAGCTACGGGGTTGGCAATCAGCCCCAGCATTTT. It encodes CASSYGVGNQPQHF. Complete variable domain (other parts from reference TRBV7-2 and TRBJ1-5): GAGVSQSPSNKVTEKGKDVELRCDPISGHTALYWYRQSLGQGLEFLIYFQGNSAPDKSGLPSDRFSAERTGGSVSTLTIQRTQQEDSAVYLCASSYGVGNQPQHFGDGTRLSIL.

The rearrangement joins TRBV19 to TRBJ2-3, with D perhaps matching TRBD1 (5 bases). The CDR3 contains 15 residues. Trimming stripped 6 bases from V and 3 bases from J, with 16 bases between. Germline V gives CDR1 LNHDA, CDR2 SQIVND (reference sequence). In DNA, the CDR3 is TGTGCCAGTAGGGCAGGGTTGGGATCGACAGATACGCAGTATTTT. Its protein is CASRAGLGSTDTQYF. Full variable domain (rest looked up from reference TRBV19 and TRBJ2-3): DGGITQSPKYLFRKEGQNVTLSCEQNLNHDAMYWYRQDPGQGLRLIYYSQIVNDFQKGDIAEGYSVSREKKESFPLTVTSAQKNPTAFYLCASRAGLGSTDTQYFGPGTRLTVL.

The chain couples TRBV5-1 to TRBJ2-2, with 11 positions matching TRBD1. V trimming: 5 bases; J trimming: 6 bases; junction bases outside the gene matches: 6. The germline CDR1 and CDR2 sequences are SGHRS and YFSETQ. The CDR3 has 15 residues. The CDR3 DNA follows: TGCGCCAGCAGTACCGGGACAGGGGGGCCCGGGGAGCTGTTTTTT. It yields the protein CASSTGTGGPGELFF.

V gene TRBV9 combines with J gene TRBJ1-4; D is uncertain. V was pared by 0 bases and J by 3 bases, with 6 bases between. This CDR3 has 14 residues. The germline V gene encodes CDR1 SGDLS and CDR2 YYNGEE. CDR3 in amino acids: CASSVAVSNEKLFF. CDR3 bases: TGTGCCAGCAGCGTAGCTGTATCTAATGAAAAACTGTTTTTT.

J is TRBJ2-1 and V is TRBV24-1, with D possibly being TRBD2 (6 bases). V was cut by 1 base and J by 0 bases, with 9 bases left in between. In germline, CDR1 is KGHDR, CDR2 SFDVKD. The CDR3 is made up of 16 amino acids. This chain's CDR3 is CATSDFAGTSYNEQFF. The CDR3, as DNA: TGTGCCACCAGTGATTTCGCGGGGACCTCCTACAATGAGCAGTTCTTC.

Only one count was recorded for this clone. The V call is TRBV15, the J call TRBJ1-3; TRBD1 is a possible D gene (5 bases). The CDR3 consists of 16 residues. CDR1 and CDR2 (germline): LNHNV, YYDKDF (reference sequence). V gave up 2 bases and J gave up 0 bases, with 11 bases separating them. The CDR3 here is CATSRRDFRSGNTIYF. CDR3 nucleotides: TGTGCCACCAGCAGAAGGGACTTCCGCTCTGGAAACACCATATATTTT.

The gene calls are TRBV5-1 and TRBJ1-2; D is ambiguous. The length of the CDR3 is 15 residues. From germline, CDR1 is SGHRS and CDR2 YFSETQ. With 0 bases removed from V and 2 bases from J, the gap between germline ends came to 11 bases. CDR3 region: CASSLGQLQNYGYTF. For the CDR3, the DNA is TGCGCCAGCAGCTTGGGGCAGCTACAGAACTATGGCTACACCTTC.

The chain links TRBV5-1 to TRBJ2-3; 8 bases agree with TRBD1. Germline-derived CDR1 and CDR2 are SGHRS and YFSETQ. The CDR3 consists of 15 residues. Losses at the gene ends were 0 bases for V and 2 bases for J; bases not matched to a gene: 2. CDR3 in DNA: TGCGCCAGCAGCTTGGACAGGGGGATCACAGATACGCAGTATTTT. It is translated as CASSLDRGITDTQYF.

The DNA of the CDR3 is TGTGCCAGCAGTCATGACAGGAACTATGGCTACACCTTC. Its protein product is CASSHDRNYGYTF. This chain joins TRBV12-3 or TRBV12-4 and TRBJ1-2; D is possibly TRBD1 (6 bases). V shed 5 bases and J shed 2 bases, with 9 bases lying between them. The CDR3 spans 13 residues.